Shown below are 8 T cell receptor beta chains from a single sample sequenced in a study of T cell responses to AZD1222 COVID-19 vaccine. Repertoires were generated with immunoSEQ multiplex PCR, while TCRdb's copy carries only in-frame clones and drops some. The sample consists of about 98,000 clones, 84% of them appearing once. The source was peripheral blood, collected on day 0 of AZD1222 vaccination. The receptor source for this set is an adult in good health.

In this sample, this clone turned up a few times. This chain connects TRBV28 to TRBJ2-5; 8 positions match TRBD1. V was pared by 6 bases and J by 5 bases, with 5 bases of the junction left unmatched. This CDR3 is 13 amino acids long. Germline CDR1 MDHEN, CDR2 SYDVKM. The CDR3 sequence: CASSLDREETQYF. CDR3 sequence (DNA): TGTGCCAGCAGCCTGGACAGGGAGGAGACCCAGTACTTC.

The chain joins TRBV4-1 to TRBJ1-6; D may be TRBD1 (5 bases). Germline lookup yields CDR1 MGHRA and CDR2 YSYEKL. V lost 0 bases to trimming and J lost 9 bases, with 6 bases between them. CDR3 length: 13 amino acids. The DNA for the CDR3 is TGCGCCAGCAGCCAAGATGGGGCTTCACCCCTCCACTTT. This sequence encodes CASSQDGASPLHF.

The genes are TRBV4-1 and TRBJ1-6; tentatively, D is TRBD1 (5 bases). Trimming removed 3 bases at V and 4 bases at J, with 13 bases between. Germline CDR1 is MGHRA and CDR2 is YSYEKL. This CDR3 is built from 16 residues. CDR3 in amino acids: CASSQQGDQYNSPLHF. The DNA for the CDR3 is TGCGCCAGCAGCCAGCAGGGAGACCAATATAATTCACCCCTCCACTTT.

J is TRBJ2-6 and V is TRBV6-2 or TRBV6-3; D call uncertain. CDR1 MNHEY and CDR2 SVGEGT come from the germline V gene. This CDR3 comprises 15 residues. Trimming took off 2 bases at V and 2 bases at J, with 7 bases between the two ends. The CDR3 sequence is CASSYTSPGANVLTF. CDR3 sequence (DNA): TGTGCCAGCAGTTACACCTCCCCTGGGGCCAACGTCCTGACTTTC.

The J gene is TRBJ2-1, the V gene TRBV7-8, with TRBD1 as a possible D gene (6 bases). The CDR3 spans 15 residues. V was trimmed by 5 bases and J by 3 bases, leaving 14 bases between them. Germline CDR1 reads SGHVS; CDR2 reads FQNEAQ. CDR3: CASSPTGHNYNEQFF. CDR3 nucleotide sequence: TGTGCCAGCAGCCCTACGGGACACAACTACAATGAGCAGTTCTTC.

CDR3 DNA: TGTGCCAGCAGCCCGAAAACGACTAGCGGGAGATCGAATGAGCAGTTCTTC. This encodes CASSPKTTSGRSNEQFF. The J gene is TRBJ2-1, the V gene TRBV7-9; 12 bases map to TRBD2. Germline CDR1 reads SEHNR; CDR2 reads FQNEAQ (reference sequence). CDR3 length: 17 residues. V dropped 5 bases and J dropped 7; count of bases not matched to a gene: 12.

The rearrangement joins TRBV5-1 to TRBJ1-1; no clear D gene. Looked up from germline, CDR1 is SGHRS and CDR2 is YFSETQ. Trimming removed 1 base from V and 5 bases from J, with 9 bases in between. The CDR3 extends over 13 amino acids. Here the CDR3 reads CASSLFPETEAFF. DNA of the CDR3: TGCGCCAGCAGCTTGTTCCCAGAAACTGAAGCTTTCTTT.

The chain couples TRBV12-5 to TRBJ1-3; D not resolved. Germline assignment: CDR1 LGHNT and CDR2 FRNRAP. V lost 5 bases and J 4 bases, leaving 15 bases between the germline ends. The CDR3 is 15 residues long. CDR3: CASGLERGLGNTIYF. The CDR3 DNA reads as TGTGCTAGTGGTCTAGAACGAGGGTTGGGAAACACCATATATTTT.